The rows below give T cell receptor beta chains drawn from one sample of a study of tumor-infiltrating lymphocytes in localized non-small cell lung cancer. The data were produced by immunoSEQ multiplex PCR, yet TCRdb's version contains in-frame clones alone and is incomplete. The repertoire holds 25,000 or so clones, with 69% as singletons. The sample was lung tumor tissue. The receptors come from a human donor with non-small cell lung cancer. Both conserved end residues are part of each CDR3. A D gene is named only where the DNA matches it firmly. Expanded clones are given a class, and other clones once, few, many or no size at all.

TRBD1,.,TRBV2,TRBJ1-1,TGTGCCAGCAGTGAAGCGCGGGGGACAGGCCCGGGCACTGAAGCTTTCTTT,CASSEARGTGPGTEAFF
.,once,TRBV25-1,TRBJ1-6,TGTGCCAGCAGTGAATCCAGCAAATCACCCCTCCACTTT,CASSESSKSPLHF
.,.,TRBV19,TRBJ2-7,TGTGCCAGTACCCGAAACCCCGGCTCCTACGAGCAGTACTTC,CASTRNPGSYEQYF
TRBD2,.,TRBV28,TRBJ2-7,TGTGCCAGCAGACAGACTAGCGGGAGAAAGCAGTACTTC,CASRQTSGRKQYF
TRBD1,.,TRBV5-1,TRBJ1-3,TGCGCCAGCAGCTCGACAGGGTCCCGATCCTCTGGAAACACCATATATTTT,CASSSTGSRSSGNTIYF
.,.,TRBV28,TRBJ2-1,TGTGCCAGCAGTTTATACGGCGGTAGGTACTACAATGAGCAGTTCTTC,CASSLYGGRYYNEQFF
TRBD1,.,TRBV7-9,TRBJ2-3,TGTGCCAGCAGCCCTCAAATCGGACAGGGAGGCACAGATACGCAGTATTTT,CASSPQIGQGGTDTQYF
.,few,TRBV4-1,TRBJ1-2,TGCGCCAGCAGCCTTCTACCAGGGGACTATGGCTACACCTTC,CASSLLPGDYGYTF
TRBD1,.,TRBV29-1,TRBJ2-7,TGCAGCGTTAGGACAGGCGCTACCTCCTACGAGCAGTACTTC,CSVRTGATSYEQYF
TRBD1,.,TRBV6-5,TRBJ1-2,TGTGCCAGCAGTTACGAAAATCCAGGGGGAAGTGGTGGCTACACCTTC,CASSYENPGGSGGYTF
.,.,TRBV7-9,TRBJ1-1,TGTGCCAGCAGCTCCCAGGGGACCATGAACACTGAAGCTTTCTTT,CASSSQGTMNTEAFF
.,.,TRBV4-1,TRBJ1-2,TGCGCCAGCAGCCAAGATGAGCAGGGTCGCTACACCTTC,CASSQDEQGRYTF
.,.,TRBV6-1,TRBJ2-3,TGTGCCAGCAGTGAACAGGGGAGCACAGATACGCAGTATTTT,CASSEQGSTDTQYF
.,few,TRBV6-4,TRBJ2-3,TGTGCCAGCGGGGCCGGGCACACAGATACGCAGTATTTT,CASGAGHTDTQYF
TRBD1,.,TRBV7-9,TRBJ2-1,TGTGCCAGCAGCTTTCGGACAGGGGGACACAATGAGCAGTTCTTC,CASSFRTGGHNEQFF
TRBD2,once,TRBV6-1,TRBJ2-1,TGTGCCAGCAGTGAAGCATTCCTAGCGGGAGGGCCATATGAGCAGTTCTTC,CASSEAFLAGGPYEQFF
TRBD2,.,TRBV2,TRBJ2-1,TGTGCCAGCCACCTTTTGGCTAGCGGGAGCAATGAGCAGTTCTTC,CASHLLASGSNEQFF
.,.,TRBV18,TRBJ2-7,TGTGCCAGCTCACCGAACCTCCGGGCCCTGCATCGATATAGGATATACGAGCAGTACTTC,CASSPNLRALHRYRIYEQYF
.,.,TRBV5-1,TRBJ2-6,TGCGCCAGCAGCTTGGTTACGGGCTCCCTCTCTGGGGCCAACGTCCTGACTTTC,CASSLVTGSLSGANVLTF
.,.,TRBV28,TRBJ1-2,TGTGCCAGCAGTTTGGACGGGGTAAACTATGGCTACACCTTC,CASSLDGVNYGYTF
.,.,TRBV2,TRBJ1-1,TGTGCCAGCAGGTGGAGGGCCACGGGGAACACTGAAGCTTTCTTT,CASRWRATGNTEAFF
.,.,TRBV5-1,TRBJ2-3,TGCGCCAGCAGCGGAAGCACAGATACGCAGTATTTT,CASSGSTDTQYF
.,.,TRBV29-1,TRBJ1-1,TGCAGCGTTGAAGCCACAGCAAGGACTGAAGCTTTCTTT,CSVEATARTEAFF
.,.,TRBV30,TRBJ1-1,TGTGCCTGGAGCAACAGGGCTAACACTGAAGCTTTCTTT,CAWSNRANTEAFF